This TCR beta chain was sequenced in a study of cytomegalovirus exposure and HLA in healthy donors (dated by TCRdb to the late 2010s). Regarding the study in general: An earlier analysis of roughly 630 of the donors reported approximately 270 Gb of sequence data and 100 million to 130 million unique TCR beta sequences from 190 million or so T cells. The T cell repertoires of some 700 subjects were profiled by immunosequencing and related to cytomegalovirus serostatus. An earlier analysis of around 540 of the donors applied high-throughput TCR beta sequencing to assess whether each TCR beta V gene segment acted as functional or pseudogenic. Alongside the repertoire data, information on donor age, sex, ethnicity and CMV serostatus was compiled. In addition to the first cohort of about 650 subjects, a separate validation cohort of 120 different subjects was used. Class I and class II HLA loci were covered by the typing at four-digit resolution. The study was designed to test whether signatures of past pathogen exposure could be identified by cataloging public T cell receptors. Every repertoire in the discovery cohort had been generated on one and the same sequencing platform. Across about 370 genotyped donors of the cohort, an average of approximately 240,000 unique TCR beta nucleotide sequences per donor were sequenced, and 15% to 20% of those sequences were non-productive. To predict cytomegalovirus infection status, the study brought together high-throughput TCR immunosequencing, statistical association of individual TCRs with disease status, and machine learning. Approximately 310 gigabases of sequencing data and around 80 million unique TCR sequences made up an early release that covered several hundred HLA-typed donors. Rather than drawing on any new phenotypic data, the later analysis identified candidate immune exposures from TCR beta sequences and the way those sequences occurred across donors. In a later analysis, previously published TCR beta repertoires from hundreds of donors were re-analyzed and high-resolution HLA genotyping was added so that TCR occurrence patterns could be studied. A later genetic analysis took genome-wide SNP genotypes for about 55% of the 666 donors and used that subset as a discovery cohort. The number of typed donors differed by locus: roughly 620-640 for A, B, C, DRB1 and DQB1; some 500 for DQA1; around 610 for DPA1; and some 430 for DPB1. Because of strong linkage in the cohort, five DR-DQ haplotypes were treated as single units for association and clustering. Among the roughly 400 genotyped donors, about 85% belonged to the genetic ancestry cluster associated with self-reported Caucasian donors. Beyond this particular receptor, the publication reports: The classifier was reported to diagnose cytomegalovirus status with high specificity and sensitivity in both the original and validation cohorts. An association between a missense DCLRE1C variant and V-gene and J-gene trimming of TCR beta chains was found in a later genetic analysis and replicated in an independent cohort. In a later analysis, HLA-associated TCR beta chains showed more clonal expansion and lower generation probabilities than non-associated chains that were equally common. Seventeen rarely observed V segments, including chromosome 9 orphons, were excluded from the earlier analysis of several hundred of the donors because counts were too low. A total of about 180 TCR beta chains were listed by the study as associated with cytomegalovirus. Correlated functional status among segregating V segments might be attributable to linkage disequilibrium, but an unknown experimental factor could not be ruled out. Compared with the approximately 670-donor mean, donors in an Asian-associated ancestry cluster had fewer N-insertions in productive TCRs, according to a later genetic analysis. In a later analysis, 16,951 TCR beta sequences were associated with specific HLA alleles at a false discovery rate of 0.05. A later analysis reported that several top co-occurrence clusters appeared linked to parvovirus B19, influenza, CMV and Epstein-Barr virus. In an earlier analysis of around 600 of the donors, most TCR beta V segments were observed in productive rearrangements about 87% or about 30% of the time, broadly matching IMGT annotations. Because some donors lacked HLA typing at each locus, the association tests relied only on the typed subset. A group of highly shared sequence variants was considered likely to be a technical artifact of the sequencing pipeline. Three of the identified cytomegalovirus-associated TCR beta chains were confirmed in vitro to be specific for cytomegalovirus antigens. Only TCR beta chains were sequenced in this cohort, and the absence of alpha or paired-chain data limited detectable features. A further reported finding was that TCR beta sequences accurately predicted the HLA-A and HLA-B alleles for most subjects in the first cohort. The authors suggested that the approach could potentially be extended to other disease states and immunological phenotypes. Across donors, most TCR sequences were observed very rarely, whereas some public TCRs were present in many individuals. According to a later analysis, most CMV-associated TCR beta chains appeared to be HLA-restricted, and the HLA associations seemed to be driven largely by CMV exposure. In a later analysis, the rate of TCR association differed among HLA loci, with DRB1 alleles having the most associated TCRs and HLA-C alleles having the fewest. The 87-base-pair reads could not distinguish some IMGT-functional V segments, including TRBV6-2 and TRBV6-3, so those segments were excluded. When HLA alleles, especially DR and DQ, strongly co-occurred, TCR associations were difficult to assign to individual alleles. CMV serostatus was the only immune exposure information available for the cohort. Presence/absence analyses assumed roughly uniform sequencing depth across donors, an assumption that may not hold.

In total, around 600 healthy bone marrow donors made up the cohort. At the time of sampling, all cohort members were nominally healthy, though unrecorded immune exposures were likely present. The donor was CMV seronegative and belonged to the group of 350 to 400 seronegative cohort members. Each donor provided a peripheral blood sample, and peripheral blood mononuclear cells were used for TCR beta sequencing. Genomic DNA was extracted from the blood cell samples with the Qiagen DNeasy Blood Extraction Kit. Via the germline V gene, CDR1 is SNHLY and CDR2 FYNNEI. V has 4 bases trimmed and J has 7 bases trimmed; junction bases matching no gene number 5. The CDR3 goes from the cysteine to the phenylalanine over 13 residues. Of the read, only the CDR3 DNA is kept; its 39 bases are in frame from base 1. About this clone itself: Its antigen specificity is not known. No base qualities exist here, and no much larger clone lies one base off it.

Library preparation employed the immunoSEQ multiplex PCR assay. A mixture of 60 forward primers for TCR Vbeta segments and 13 reverse primers for TCR Jbeta segments was used in the multiplex PCR. The CDR3 region of rearranged TCR beta genes was amplified from genomic DNA by a multiplex PCR assay. The amplified TCR beta libraries were sequenced on the Illumina HiSeq System as 87-base-pair reads. The paper's processing steps were these. In a later analysis, tens of millions of unique TCR beta chains were counted across the roughly 670 repertoires, and roughly 11 million of these chains were shared by at least two donors. Raw reads were error-corrected and collapsed into unique sequences by a nearest-neighbor algorithm in which closely related sequences were merged to remove PCR and sequencing errors. V, D and J gene segments were assigned by aligning CDR3 sequences to IMGT reference sequences. Each retained sequence needed at least a six-nucleotide match to both a V gene segment and a J gene segment. A rearrangement was called productive if the CDR3 had no stop codons and remained in frame with V and J, and every other rearrangement was called non-productive. Following IMGT convention, CDR3 was defined as the stretch from the second conserved V-encoded cysteine to the conserved J-encoded phenylalanine. The earlier analysis of 587 of the donors excluded sequences that lacked an unambiguous match to a single V gene segment. An earlier analysis of 550 to 650 of the donors classified V segments as functional when productive rearrangements were above 56.7% and as segregating when the standard deviation between donors was above 5%. A statistical classification framework was developed to diagnose cytomegalovirus status using the catalog of TCR beta chain sequences. In a later analysis, TCR nucleotide sequences were compared against IMGT/GENE-DB human TR gene sequences so that V and J genes could be assigned. Using the TCRdist pipeline, a later analysis assigned CDR3 sequences along with most-parsimonious VDJ recombination scenarios. In a later analysis, every TCR beta chain was defined by the combination of its CDR3 amino acid sequence and its V-gene family, and reads without a unique V-gene family were dropped. A later analysis removed several hundred highly shared, low-generation-probability nucleotide sequences to deal with suspected cross-contamination and a sequencing artifact. For each public chain, a later analysis derived a clonal expansion index from normalized ranks of inferred template counts within each repertoire. A later analysis computed generation probabilities with a VDJ recombination model fitted to out-of-frame rearrangements, and checked the results against IGoR. A later analysis scored TCR-TCR, TCR-HLA and TCR-CMV co-occurrence with hypergeometric tests, applying a repertoire-size bias correction to TCR pairs. A later analysis estimated false discovery rates by permuting HLA or CMV assignments 20 times. In a later analysis, co-occurring TCRs were grouped using DBSCAN, and TCRdist sequence similarity was added for clustering within HLA-allele-positive subsets. Repertoires with fewer than 30,000 or more than 120,000 public chains, plus five repertoires with anomalous nucleotide sharing, were excluded from co-occurrence clustering. Held by TCRdb, this immuneACCESS table contains in-frame sequences only and omits some clones. Under half of the omission traces to an unresolved V gene where checked; the cause of the rest is unknown. That table supplies the V and J calls and clone size; D and trimming were determined from the DNA. Counted in this sample were 75,000 to 100,000 clones; 60% to 80% of them appeared once. The ten top clones hold around 3.2% of the sample.

The chain couples TRBV2 to TRBJ1-2, and 8 junction bases match TRBD1. Sequenced: PBMCs. The receptor's source is a man aged 35 to 55 in good health and CMV-seronegative. The DNA reads TGTGCCAGCAGTGGACAGGGGTTGTCTGGCTACACCTTC. Its protein reads: CASSGQGLSGYTF.